This T cell receptor (beta chain) comes out of a study of post-analysis software for immune sequencing data. About the research overall: The disease courses covered relapsing-remitting, secondary progressive and progressive-relapsing multiple sclerosis. Whole-study results and caveats: A handful of TRBV segments appeared more often in patients than in controls, and TRBV5-6, TRBV5-1 and TRBV20-1 were among these. A significant reduction in normalized Chao1 diversity was observed in multiple sclerosis patients versus controls.

The table lists this clonotype with a count of one. Its specificity is not known. Incorporated into the TCR beta cDNA libraries were unique molecular identifiers, which served to reduce PCR and sequencing biases. TCRdb called the PCR reads again in MiXCR, with one record for every CDR3 protein. The sample yields hundreds of thousands of distinct CDR3 sequences, 55% to 60% seen once. This CDR3 region has 15 residues. Per the germline V gene, CDR1 is SQVTM and CDR2 is ANQGSEA. Trimming took off 4 bases at V and 5 bases at J, with 18 bases between the two ends. V gene TRBV29-1 combines with J gene TRBJ2-1; D is unclear. Sequencing was carried out using blood. This receptor was identified in a girl aged 2 to 10 with multiple sclerosis. CDR3: CSVGLLVGPNNEQFF. CDR3 nucleotides: TGCAGCGTTGGCCTCCTTGTCGGACCAAACAATGAGCAGTTCTTC.